These 16 T cell receptor beta chains originate from one sample sequenced in a study of human T cells and chemical hapten exposure. Time point given: patch test 1, 2 weeks after DPC sensitization. The treatment: therapeutic diphenylcyclopropenone sensitization with weekly scalp DPC. TCRdb ran MiXCR on the RACE reads and lists one entry per CDR3 protein. This sample has around 380,000 distinct CDR3 sequences, with roughly 5% found just once. Here the sequenced sample was whole blood, taken in connection with sensitization to the hapten diphenylcyclopropenone (DPC). The receptors originated from a woman in her fifties or sixties with alopecia areata. Some clones in this sample may be carry-over from other donors' samples.

This clonotype was detected ten times or more. The rearrangement joins TRBV6-5 to TRBJ2-1; 10 bases map to TRBD1. CDR3 length: 16 amino acids. The ends lost 4 bases at V and 9 bases at J; junction bases unmatched: 12. CDR1 is MNHEY, CDR2 SVGAGI, per germline. The CDR3, as DNA: TGTGCCAGCAGTTTCCCATCGGGACAGGGGAGGGGTGAGCAGTTCTTC. Its protein is CASSFPSGQGRGEQFF.

The chain joins TRBV27 to TRBJ1-2; D is ambiguous. The CDR3 extends over 13 amino acids. Germline CDR1 MNHEY, CDR2 SMNVEV (reference sequence). Trimming stripped 2 bases from V and 8 bases from J, with 12 bases between. The CDR3 loop reads CASSLRRFGGYTF. DNA of the CDR3: TGTGCCAGCAGTTTAAGGAGATTCGGCGGCTACACCTTC.

At least ten counts were recorded for this clonotype. V and J are TRBV27 and TRBJ2-3; perhaps TRBD2 as D (5 bases). The CDR3 consists of 13 residues. Trimming cost V 6 bases and J 3 bases, with 10 bases left between them. Looked up from germline, CDR1 is MNHEY and CDR2 is SMNVEV (reference sequence). CDR3 sequence (DNA): TGTGCCAGCAGCCTTAGCGAAACAGATACGCAGTATTTT. It specifies CASSLSETDTQYF.

This clonotype was counted at least ten times. The rearrangement joins TRBV28 to TRBJ2-2; TRBD2 aligns across 11 bases. Germline CDR1 is MDHEN and CDR2 is SYDVKM. Trimming cost V 11 bases and J 0 bases; bases outside gene matches: 5. The CDR3 is made up of 15 amino acids. The CDR3 here is CAARTSGSNTGELFF. The CDR3 coding sequence is TGTGCCGCCCGGACTAGCGGGTCGAACACCGGGGAGCTGTTTTTT.

This clonotype was observed a few times. The chain couples TRBV12-3 or TRBV12-4 to TRBJ1-1; a weak D match, TRBD1 (5 bases). The CDR3 consists of 16 residues. V was shortened by 7 bases and J by 1 base, with 19 bases between the two germline ends. The CDR3 bases are TGTGCCAGCACCGCCGGGACTGACTTCCCGAACACTGAAGCTTTCTTT. Translating gives CASTAGTDFPNTEAFF.

This rearrangement joins TRBV6-5 to TRBJ2-1; no definite D call. The CDR3 is made up of 14 amino acids. CDR1 MNHEY and CDR2 SVGAGI come from the germline V gene. Deletions cut 5 bases from V and 2 bases from J, with 10 bases between. This chain's CDR3 is CASSPSSAYNEQFF. The CDR3 nucleotides are TGTGCCAGCAGTCCCTCGAGTGCCTACAATGAGCAGTTCTTC.

This clonotype has a handful of counts. Being one base from a much bigger clone, this may be a read error. This rearrangement joins TRBV4-1 to TRBJ1-5; a possible D gene is TRBD1 (5 bases). The CDR3 is 16 amino acids. The germline V gene has CDR1 MGHRA and CDR2 YSYEKL. CDR3 in DNA: TGCGCCAGCAGCCAAGAGTGGGGGGGAAGCAATCGGCCCCAGCATTTT. Its protein is CASSQEWGGSNRPQHF.

This clonotype was seen more than once but under ten times. The chain employs TRBV6-5 and TRBJ2-2; possibly TRBD2 for D (6 bases). Trimming cost V 5 bases and J 5 bases, with 12 bases left between them. CDR1 and CDR2 from the germline V gene are MNHEY and SVGAGI. The CDR3 sequence is 14 residues long. CDR3 DNA sequence: TGTGCCAGCAGTGACGGGAGAAGGACCGGGGAGCTGTTTTTT. Translation gives CASSDGRRTGELFF.

This clonotype was observed many times. CDR3 residues: CASSQDRGGLGNEQFF. In DNA form, the CDR3 reads TGCGCCAGCAGCCAAGATCGGGGGGGGCTCGGCAATGAGCAGTTCTTC. V gene TRBV4-1 combines with J gene TRBJ2-1; 8 bases are a match to TRBD2. Per the germline V gene, CDR1 is MGHRA and CDR2 is YSYEKL. This CDR3 region has 16 residues. After removal of 0 bases from V and 6 bases from J, the junction contained 7 bases not matched to a gene.

This clonotype was counted a few times. The V call is TRBV9, the J call TRBJ2-5; perhaps D is TRBD1 or TRBD2 (5 bases each). V lost 0 bases and J lost 0, with 12 bases in between. The CDR3 loop spans 16 amino acids. Germline assignment: CDR1 SGDLS and CDR2 YYNGEE. The DNA of the CDR3 is TGTGCCAGCAGCGTAGGGGGGTACGGCTACCAAGAGACCCAGTACTTC. Translation: CASSVGGYGYQETQYF.

There are many counts of this clonotype. The gene calls are TRBV29-1 and TRBJ2-1; 11 bases are shared with TRBD2. The germline gives CDR1 SQVTM, CDR2 ANQGSEA. CDR3 length equals 12 residues. Losses at the gene ends were 6 bases for V and 9 bases for J; bases not matched to a gene: 4. The CDR3 sequence: CSVLAGGSEQFF. In DNA, the CDR3 is TGCAGCGTGCTAGCGGGAGGCTCTGAGCAGTTCTTC.

This clonotype occurred a few times. Just one base apart from a much larger clone, this may be a read error. The chain couples TRBV6-1 to TRBJ2-1; the D is unclear. V lost 4 bases and J 6 bases, leaving 4 bases between the germline ends. CDR3 size: 11 residues. Per germline, CDR1 MNHNS and CDR2 SASEGT. This CDR3 reads CASSAPNEQFF. CDR3 nucleotide sequence: TGTGCCAGCAGTGCCCCCAATGAGCAGTTCTTC.

The chain has TRBV7-9 and TRBJ2-3; 9 nucleotides align to TRBD2. Germline CDR1 SEHNR, CDR2 FQNEAQ (reference sequence). Germline trimming cut 5 bases from V and 6 bases from J; bases unmatched to any gene: 12. CDR3 size: 16 residues. The CDR3 sequence: CASSPGSGGRQDTQYF. CDR3 bases: TGTGCCAGCAGCCCGGGGAGCGGGGGGAGACAGGATACGCAGTATTTT.

This clonotype was detected many times. V is TRBV6-5 and J is TRBJ2-7; 8 bases agree with TRBD1. The CDR3 sequence is 13 residues long. Looked up from germline, CDR1 is MNHEY and CDR2 is SVGAGI. Trimming cost V 6 bases and J 4 bases; bases outside gene matches: 5. Written as DNA, the CDR3 is TGTGCCAGCAGAAGGACAGGGCAATACGAGCAGTACTTC. This encodes CASRRTGQYEQYF.

This clonotype was seen repeatedly, ten times or more. The J gene is TRBJ2-3, the V gene TRBV7-6; TRBD2 is a possible D gene (7 bases). Germline CDR1 SGHVS, CDR2 FNYEAQ. The CDR3 loop spans 17 amino acids. Trimming pared 1 base from V and 2 bases from J, leaving 16 bases between. DNA for the CDR3: TGTGCCAGCAGCTTAGAAGGGGGAGGGCCTTTCACAGATACGCAGTATTTT. Protein sequence: CASSLEGGGPFTDTQYF.

This clonotype was seen repeatedly, ten times or more. The V and J genes are TRBV2 and TRBJ1-1, with D unresolved. Trimming removed 4 bases from V and 0 bases from J, with 9 bases in between. The germline gives CDR1 SNHLY, CDR2 FYNNEI. The CDR3 spans 14 residues. This CDR3 reads CASSVRELNTEAFF. CDR3 in DNA: TGTGCCAGCAGTGTTCGGGAATTGAACACTGAAGCTTTCTTT.